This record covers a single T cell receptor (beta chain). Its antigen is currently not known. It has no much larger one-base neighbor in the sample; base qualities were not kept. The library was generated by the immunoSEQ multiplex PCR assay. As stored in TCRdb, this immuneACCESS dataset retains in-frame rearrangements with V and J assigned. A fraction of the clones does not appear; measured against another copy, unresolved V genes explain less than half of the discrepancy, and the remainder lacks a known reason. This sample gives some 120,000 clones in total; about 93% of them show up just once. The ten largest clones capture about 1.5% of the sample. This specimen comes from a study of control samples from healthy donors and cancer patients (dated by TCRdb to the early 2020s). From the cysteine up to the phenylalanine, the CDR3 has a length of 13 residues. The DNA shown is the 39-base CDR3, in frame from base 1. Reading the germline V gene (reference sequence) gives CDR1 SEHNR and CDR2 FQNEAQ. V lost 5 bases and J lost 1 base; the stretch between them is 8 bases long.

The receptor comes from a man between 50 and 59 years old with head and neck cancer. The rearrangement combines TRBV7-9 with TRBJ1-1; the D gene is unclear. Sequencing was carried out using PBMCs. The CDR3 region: CASSPPRNTEAFF. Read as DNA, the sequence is TGTGCCAGCAGCCCCCCCCGGAACACTGAAGCTTTCTTT.